Presented here are 11 T cell receptor beta chains from one specimen sequenced in a study of OX40 agonist ivuxolimab in advanced cancers. Assay used: immunoSEQ multiplex PCR; TCRdb lists only in-frame clones, some missing. The sample holds roughly 72,000 clones, roughly 93% seen once. Material: CD4+ or CD8+ T cells sorted from blood, obtained in a trial of the OX40 agonist ivuxolimab. All receptors come from an adult with an advanced solid tumor such as melanoma, head and neck, liver or kidney cancer.

The chain is built from TRBV9 and TRBJ2-5; no definite D call. The CDR3 is 13 amino acids. V lost 0 bases and J 5 bases, leaving 8 bases between the germline ends. Looked up from germline, CDR1 is SGDLS and CDR2 is YYNGEE. The CDR3 bases are TGTGCCAGCAGCGTAGCGGTGGGGGAGACCCAGTACTTC. Its protein product is CASSVAVGETQYF.

The chain recombines TRBV7-8 with TRBJ2-7; 8 bases fit TRBD1. V was clipped by 2 bases and J by 0 bases; unmatched bases: 6. Germline V gene sequence: CDR1 SGHVS, CDR2 FQNEAQ. The CDR3 length is 16 residues. CDR3 sequence: CASSLRGQGSSYEQYF. In DNA form, the CDR3 reads TGTGCCAGCAGCTTACGCGGACAGGGAAGCTCCTACGAGCAGTACTTC.

This clone was counted once. The J gene is TRBJ2-7, the V gene TRBV27, with D possibly being TRBD2 (7 bases). The V and J ends lost 3 bases and 7 bases respectively, with 13 bases between them. In germline, CDR1 is MNHEY, CDR2 SMNVEV (reference sequence). CDR3 length equals 13 residues. The CDR3 DNA sequence: TGTGCCAGCAGTTTCGGGGGGCTCAGGGAGCAGTACTTC. This encodes CASSFGGLREQYF.

This rearrangement joins TRBV7-9 to TRBJ2-5; D tentatively fits TRBD1 or TRBD2 (5 bases each). The CDR3 loop spans 14 amino acids. The V end lost 5 bases, the J end lost 1 base, and 11 bases lay between the germline ends. CDR1 is SEHNR, CDR2 FQNEAQ, per germline (reference sequence). CDR3 coding DNA: TGTGCCAGCAGCCCCGGGGACCGCCAAGAGACCCAGTACTTC. It translates to CASSPGDRQETQYF.

The chain is built from TRBV4-1 and TRBJ2-3; D may be TRBD2 (6 bases). V gave up 1 base and J gave up 2 bases, with 13 bases separating them. The CDR3 runs 16 residues. Germline V gene lookup returns CDR1 MGHRA and CDR2 YSYEKL. The CDR3 region is CASSQGVLATTDTQYF. Written as DNA, the CDR3 is TGCGCCAGCAGCCAAGGTGTCCTAGCGACCACAGATACGCAGTATTTT.

The rearrangement uses TRBV30 and TRBJ2-7, with 10 positions matching TRBD2. Germline-derived CDR1 and CDR2 are GTSNPN and SVGIG (reference sequence). There are 16 residues in the CDR3. V lost 1 base, J lost 6 bases, and 12 bases stayed unmatched. The CDR3 loop is CAWSGPSGSRSGEQYF. The CDR3 DNA follows: TGTGCCTGGAGTGGGCCTAGCGGGAGTCGCTCGGGCGAGCAGTACTTC.

The genes are TRBV19 and TRBJ1-5; D ambiguous. Trimming pared 3 bases from V and 2 bases from J, leaving 11 bases between. Germline V gene data show CDR1 as LNHDA and CDR2 as SQIVND (reference sequence). The CDR3 runs to 15 residues. CDR3 amino acids: CASSIVSGGNQPQHF. The CDR3 region has the DNA TGTGCCAGTAGTATTGTCAGCGGGGGCAATCAGCCCCAGCATTTT.

The J gene is TRBJ2-7, the V gene TRBV28; TRBD2 aligns across 9 bases. V gave up 5 bases and J gave up 2 bases; unmatched junction bases: 10. The CDR3 totals 16 residues. Germline CDR1 reads MDHEN; CDR2 reads SYDVKM. The CDR3 region is CASSTKNIAGAYEQYF. Written as DNA, the CDR3 is TGTGCCAGCAGTACCAAAAACATAGCGGGAGCCTACGAGCAGTACTTC. Using reference TRBV28 and TRBJ2-7 for the parts outside the CDR3, the full variable domain is DVKVTQSSRYLVKRTGEKVFLECVQDMDHENMFWYRQDPGLGLRLIYFSYDVKMKEKGDIPEGYSVSREKKERFSLILESASTNQTSMYLCASSTKNIAGAYEQYFGPGTRLTVT.

This chain connects TRBV5-6 to TRBJ2-7; a weak D match, TRBD1 (6 bases). Germline values: CDR1 SGHDT, CDR2 YYEEEE. This CDR3 is built from 17 residues. V was trimmed by 4 bases and J by 3 bases, leaving 23 bases between them. In nucleotides, the CDR3 is TGTGCCAGCAGCCCACAGCTCTGGGACACTACTCGCTACGAGCAGTACTTC. Residues: CASSPQLWDTTRYEQYF.

This chain links TRBV29-1 with TRBJ2-7; D not certain. V lost 6 bases to trimming and J lost 1 base, with 13 bases between them. Germline assignment: CDR1 SQVTM and CDR2 ANQGSEA. The CDR3 runs 13 residues. The DNA for the CDR3 is TGCAGCGTAACCCGGACGGGTTCCTACGAGCAGTACTTC. Translating gives CSVTRTGSYEQYF.

The V gene is TRBV6-5, the J gene TRBJ1-4; the match to TRBD1 covers 7 bases. CDR1 MNHEY and CDR2 SVGAGI come from the germline V gene. J was trimmed by 4 bases and V by 4 bases; bases with no gene match: 6. This CDR3 contains 15 residues. Here the CDR3 DNA reads TGTGCCAGCAGTTTCGAGGGGGCCCTTAATGAAAAACTGTTTTTT. It translates to CASSFEGALNEKLFF.